This T cell receptor beta chain was identified during a study of shared T cell receptors in the human thymus. Assay: immunoSEQ multiplex PCR; the TCRdb copy retains only in-frame clones and omits some. The table shows about 710,000 clones, with more than 75% occurring only once. J gave up 8 bases and V 1 base, and 6 bases lay outside the gene matches. Per germline, CDR1 LGHNA and CDR2 YSLEER. This CDR3 is built from 16 residues. The data were also submitted as part of a second study, on human thymus T cells. This second report adds: Surgeons resected thymus tissue during corrective heart surgery.

Sequenced: thymocytes. The chain couples TRBV4-3 to TRBJ2-7, with 15 nucleotides matching TRBD2. The receptor comes from a boy younger than two with a congenital heart defect. CDR3 region: CASSQVTGLAGGKQYF. Here the CDR3 DNA reads TGCGCCAGCAGCCAAGTGACCGGACTAGCGGGGGGGAAGCAGTACTTC.